The sequence of this T cell receptor beta chain was determined in a study of metastatic and nonmetastatic thyroid tumors. For the study at large: For malignant and benign thyroid patients, tumor or nodule tissue and blood were the sources whose repertoires were compared.

General observations from the study: It was reportedly found that TCR beta diversity was significantly higher in malignant thyroid tumors than in benign nodules, a difference seen in both blood and tumor samples.

This clone came up once. The antigen is unknown. Thyroid surgery was performed in patients who had received no treatment beforehand. The CDR3 has 16 residues. Trimming took 0 bases from V and 2 from J, leaving 10 bases between them. Germline lookup yields CDR1 LGHNA and CDR2 YNFKEQ. In the authors' methods: Using the CDR3 differences seen across clinicopathological groups, the authors built a distant-metastasis classifier for papillary thyroid cancer, which was meant to discriminate distant-metastatic patients. TCRdb reassembled clones from the PCR reads with MiXCR. TCRdb assigned the V and J calls; the authors' analysis was not used. The sample includes under 9,500 clones, about 30% of them seen just once.

The chain joins TRBV4-2 to TRBJ2-2, with unresolved D. The TCR sequence derives from a female donor with papillary thyroid cancer or a benign thyroid nodule (not recorded which). Some clones in this sample may be carry-over from other donors' samples. Sequencing was done on a sample of adjacent normal tissue. The CDR3 sequence: CASSQEARHNTGELFF. For the CDR3, the DNA is TGTGCCAGCAGCCAAGAGGCTAGACATAACACCGGGGAGCTGTTTTTT.